The rows below give T cell receptor beta chains drawn from one sample of a study of cytomegalovirus exposure and HLA in healthy donors. Sequencing was performed with immunoSEQ multiplex PCR; in TCRdb, only in-frame clones are kept and a portion is missing. Of about 140,000 clones in the sample, around 80% were seen once. Sequenced material: PBMCs. These receptors were collected from a middle-aged man in good health and CMV-seropositive. The CDR3 runs from the conserved cysteine through the conserved F or W. A D gene is named only where the DNA matches it firmly. Clone size is shown for a subset of rows, as once, few, many or a class of expanded clone.

d_call | j_call | v_call | clone_size | cdr3_aa | cdr3_nt
- | TRBJ1-1 | TRBV14 | - | CASSQDGRGTEAFF | TGTGCCAGCAGCCAAGATGGTAGGGGTACTGAAGCTTTCTTT
- | TRBJ2-1 | TRBV30 | - | CAWRRQGMMNEQFF | TGTGCCTGGAGAAGGCAGGGCATGATGAATGAGCAGTTCTTC
TRBD1 | TRBJ1-4 | TRBV7-8 | - | CASSRGQGNEKLFF | TGTGCCAGCAGCAGGGGACAGGGTAATGAAAAACTGTTTTTT
- | TRBJ1-4 | TRBV9 | - | CASSESQGRGEKLFF | TGTGCCAGCAGCGAATCCCAGGGGAGGGGTGAAAAACTGTTTTTT
- | TRBJ2-7 | TRBV5-4 | - | CASSPRGGMVEQYF | TGTGCCAGCAGCCCCCGGGGTGGTATGGTCGAGCAGTACTTC
TRBD1 | TRBJ2-4 | TRBV5-4 | few | CASSLGTGENIQYF | TGTGCCAGCAGCCTAGGGACAGGGGAAAACATTCAGTACTTC
- | TRBJ1-1 | TRBV7-2 | once | CASRSPPVEAFF | TGTGCCAGCAGAAGCCCACCCGTCGAAGCTTTCTTT
TRBD2 | TRBJ2-5 | TRBV25-1 | - | CACSGDHPQETQYF | TGTGCCTGTAGCGGGGACCACCCCCAAGAGACCCAGTACTTC
- | TRBJ2-5 | TRBV5-4 | - | CASSLGLGGSQETQYF | TGTGCCAGCAGCTTGGGCCTAGGAGGTTCCCAAGAGACCCAGTACTTC
TRBD1 | TRBJ1-2 | TRBV7-9 | - | CASSPQDRGQHYGYTF | TGTGCCAGCAGCCCCCAGGACAGGGGGCAACACTATGGCTACACCTTC
- | TRBJ2-7 | TRBV5-8 | - | CASSFNRRGDDEQYF | TGTGCCAGCAGCTTTAATCGGCGGGGCGACGACGAGCAGTACTTC
TRBD1 | TRBJ1-2 | TRBV7-2 | once | CASSLGRGQGGGYTF | TGTGCCAGCAGCTTGGGTAGGGGACAGGGAGGAGGCTACACCTTC
TRBD1 | TRBJ1-1 | TRBV7-9 | - | CASSLSGQVNTEAFF | TGTGCCAGCAGCTTATCGGGACAGGTTAACACTGAAGCTTTCTTT
TRBD2 | TRBJ2-1 | TRBV10-1 | - | CASRVWPLAGDREFSYNEQFF | TGCGCCAGCAGGGTATGGCCCTTAGCGGGAGATCGAGAGTTCTCCTACAATGAGCAGTTCTTC
- | TRBJ1-5 | TRBV28 | - | CASSLAHGYQPQHF | TGTGCCAGCAGTTTAGCACACGGGTACCAGCCCCAGCATTTT
- | TRBJ1-2 | TRBV6-4 | few | CASSGGGGGYTF | TGTGCCAGCAGTGGGGGGGGTGGTGGCTACACCTTC
- | TRBJ2-7 | TRBV4-1 | - | CASSQIAGLYEQYF | TGCGCCAGCAGCCAAATCGCGGGGCTCTACGAGCAGTACTTC
- | TRBJ2-7 | TRBV11-3 | - | CASSLVAGASGYEQYF | TGTGCCAGCAGCTTGGTGGCAGGGGCGAGTGGCTACGAGCAGTACTTC
TRBD1 | TRBJ1-1 | TRBV19 | once | CASRWTGGAEAFF | TGTGCCAGTAGGTGGACAGGGGGGGCTGAAGCTTTCTTT
- | TRBJ2-7 | TRBV7-2 | - | CASSYLQGSVYEQYF | TGTGCCAGCAGCTATCTACAGGGTTCTGTCTACGAGCAGTACTTC
TRBD1 | TRBJ2-3 | TRBV5-4 | few | CASSLDRGVTDTQYF | TGTGCCAGCAGCTTGGACAGGGGGGTCACAGATACGCAGTATTTT
- | TRBJ1-3 | TRBV27 | - | CASSLRRGAGNTIYF | TGTGCCAGCAGTTTAAGGCGCGGGGCTGGAAACACCATATATTTT